The clone carrying this TCR beta chain was observed many times. This entry comes from a study of response to subunit inactivated influenza vaccine. TCRdb reprocessed the RT-PCR reads with MiXCR, giving one entry per CDR3 protein. This sample has around 850,000 distinct CDR3 sequences, with approximately 18% found just once. Germline V gene data show CDR1 as SGHRS and CDR2 as YFSETQ. V was shortened by 3 bases and J by 8 bases, with 17 bases between the two germline ends. CDR3 size: 14 residues. The sample here was PBMCs from blood, taken 4 to 6 days after vaccination. J is TRBJ1-2 and V is TRBV5-1; perhaps TRBD1 as D (6 bases). This receptor was identified in a man aged 50 or older who received an inactivated influenza vaccine. CDR3 residues: CASSWDISRVGYTF. CDR3 in DNA: TGCGCCAGCAGCTGGGACATCAGTAGAGTCGGCTACACCTTC.